This T cell receptor beta chain originates from a study of vaccination and CD4 T cells after COVID-19. Germline V gene sequence: CDR1 MNHNS, CDR2 SASEGT. The CDR3 is made up of 15 amino acids. The V end lost 6 bases, the J end lost 1 base, and 10 bases lay between the germline ends. Comments on this clonotype: Its antigen remains unknown.

The assay that was used to sequence DNA from cultured CD4+ T cells was the Oncomine TCR Beta short-read assay. Cultures of CD4+ T cells served as the source for extracting genomic DNA. TCRdb ran MiXCR on the PCR reads and lists one entry per CDR3 protein. There are around 9,000 distinct CDR3 sequences in the sample; 30% to 35% occur only once, and more than 15% lies in the top ten. Treatment reported: approximately 9-day PBMC culture with coronavirus spike peptide pools or control peptides (ViraFEST assay). Harvesting of the unexposed donor's CD4+ T cells predated the COVID-19 pandemic (2011-2018). Wells contained 2 million or so PBMCs each, and these were cultured with around 10 IU/ml IL-2 and around 10 ug/ml peptide pools. Following culture for about eleven days, CD4+ T cells were isolated by negative selection. Both SARS-CoV-2 S/N and four cold-coronavirus spikes were used, cells permitting, to probe CD4+ T cells of unexposed donors.

J is TRBJ2-6 and V is TRBV6-1; D is ambiguous. The TCR comes from a human donor in good health. The specimen sequenced was CD4+ T cells from blood, cultured in vitro. The DNA of the CDR3 is TGTGCCAGCAGAGGGTTTTCTTCTGGGGCCAACGTCCTGACTTTC. It is translated as CASRGFSSGANVLTF.